This TCR beta chain was recovered during a study of tissue T cells after allogeneic stem cell transplantation. Concerning this clone itself: Its cognate antigen is unknown. Mouse germline and gene names are used.

The time point: mouse harvest day 14 after allogeneic transplant. Each mouse received 10^7 T-cell-depleted marrow cells plus 10^6 splenic CD5+ T cells by tail vein. This mouse GVHD model was MHC-mismatched B6 to BALB/c, profiled day 7 or 14. Sequencing was performed with immunoSEQ multiplex PCR; in TCRdb, only in-frame clones are kept and a portion is missing. The table lists several hundred clones, approximately 50% of them singletons. Study-wide points: Within patients, tissue anatomy strongly shaped TCR repertoire composition. Few T cell clones were shared across patients, but motif clusters showed tissue-specific shared signatures.

Specimen: liver tissue. The origin of this receptor is a female BALB/c mouse given C57BL/6 T cells with graft-versus-host disease after an allogeneic hematopoietic cell transplant.

Incomplete CDR3 DNA: TGTGCCAGCAGTCTGCAGAGATCTTATAACAACCAGGCTCCGCTT. As protein: CASSLQRSYNNQAPL. The full CDR3 protein reads CASSLQRSYNNQAPLF. V is TRBV26 and J is TRBJ1-5; the D is unclear. The read comes to an end 1 residue before the CDR3 does, leaving the germline J gene to fill in the end. The germline CDR1 and CDR2 sequences are KGHPV and FQNQEV (reference sequence). Trimming cost V 2 bases and J 0 bases, with 11 bases left between them. The CDR3 length is 16 residues.